Listed here are 7 T cell receptor beta chains from one sample, sequenced in a study of blood T cell repertoires in COVID-19. The assay was immunoSEQ multiplex PCR, and TCRdb's table has in-frame clones only and misses some. Found here are around 170,000 clones, approximately 79% of them singletons; the top ten hold under 3.5%. The sample taken for sequencing was peripheral blood. The receptors were gathered from a woman at least 80 years old with acute or convalescent COVID-19.

V and J are TRBV2 and TRBJ2-5; perhaps TRBD1 as D (6 bases). The V gene lost 7 bases and the J gene lost 4 bases, with 16 bases spanning the gap. Germline V lookup: CDR1 SNHLY, CDR2 FYNNEI. The CDR3 runs to 14 residues. CDR3 in amino acids: CASTQQIGGETQYF. As DNA, the CDR3 is TGTGCCAGCACGCAACAGATAGGGGGAGAGACCCAGTACTTC. Full variable domain (missing parts from reference TRBV2 and TRBJ2-5): EPEVTQTPSHQVTQMGQEVILRCVPISNHLYFYWYRQILGQKVEFLVSFYNNEISEKSEIFDDQFSVERPDGSNFTLKIRSTKLEDSAMYFCASTQQIGGETQYFGPGTRLLVL.

The rearrangement links TRBV6-5 to TRBJ1-5, with 8 bases lining up with TRBD1. The CDR3 sequence is 15 residues long. V shed 5 bases, J shed 5 bases, and the junction held 8 bases outside the gene matches. Germline V gene data show CDR1 as MNHEY and CDR2 as SVGAGI. Here the CDR3 DNA reads TGTGCCAGCAGTATTGGACAGGGAGGTTATCAGCCCCAGCATTTT. Encoded protein: CASSIGQGGYQPQHF.

This chain's CDR3 is CASSQDLGRVREREKLFF. Here the CDR3 DNA reads TGTGCCAGCAGCCAAGATCTCGGCAGAGTGAGGGAGAGGGAAAAACTGTTTTTT. V and J are TRBV3-1 (or the pseudogene TRBV3-2) and TRBJ1-4; D is uncertain. The V end lost 0 bases, the J end lost 8 bases, and 22 bases lay between the germline ends. CDR3 size: 18 residues. The V gene's germline CDR1 is LGHDT and CDR2 YNNKEL (reference sequence).

The table lists this clone with many counts. The chain employs TRBV2 and TRBJ2-1, with D unresolved. The CDR3 length is 11 residues. Per the germline V gene, CDR1 is SNHLY and CDR2 is FYNNEI. The ends were cut back, 8 bases at V and 7 bases at J, with 9 bases in the middle. The DNA for the CDR3 is TGTGCCAGCTCCTTCAGTAATGAGCAGTTCTTC. As protein: CASSFSNEQFF. Complete variable domain (other parts from reference TRBV2 and TRBJ2-1): EPEVTQTPSHQVTQMGQEVILRCVPISNHLYFYWYRQILGQKVEFLVSFYNNEISEKSEIFDDQFSVERPDGSNFTLKIRSTKLEDSAMYFCASSFSNEQFFGPGTRLTVL.

V gene TRBV20-1 combines with J gene TRBJ2-1; the D gene is possibly TRBD1 (6 bases). Germline values: CDR1 DFQATT, CDR2 SNEGSKA (reference sequence). Trimming took 6 bases from V and 2 from J, leaving 11 bases between them. The CDR3 length is 13 residues. The CDR3 sequence: CSASGQTYNEQFF. CDR3 nucleotide sequence: TGCAGTGCAAGTGGACAGACCTACAATGAGCAGTTCTTC.

This chain links TRBV6-5 with TRBJ1-6, with TRBD1 as a possible D gene (6 bases). V was clipped by 4 bases and J by 5 bases, with 15 bases between them. The CDR3 extends over 16 amino acids. Germline V gene data show CDR1 as MNHEY and CDR2 as SVGAGI. The CDR3 DNA follows: TGTGCCAGCAGTTTTAACAGGGTCATCGATAATTCACCCCTCCACTTT. It yields the protein CASSFNRVIDNSPLHF.

This rearrangement joins TRBV27 to TRBJ2-1; 9 bases fit TRBD2. Germline lookup yields CDR1 MNHEY and CDR2 SMNVEV (reference sequence). CDR3 length: 15 residues. The V segment lost 6 bases and the J segment 2 bases; nucleotides outside the gene matches: 5. CDR3 coding DNA: TGTGCCAGCAGGACTCCTAGCGGGGCCTACAATGAGCAGTTCTTC. Protein product: CASRTPSGAYNEQFF.